Presented here are 2 T cell receptor beta chains from one specimen sequenced in a study of early T cells in non-severe SARS-CoV-2 infection (dated by TCRdb to about 2021). The receptor library was made with 5' RACE. TCRdb lists the instrument as NextSeq 500. TCRdb took the public reads, trimmed them with fastp at Q25, ran MiXCR for clone calling and kept in-frame beta chains. Rows matching on CDR3 protein sequence are summarized as one entry with the most common DNA and genes. For this sample the table gives about 84,000 distinct CDR3 sequences, of which 9.5% to 13% were detected only once. The ten largest clones capture approximately 2.5% of the sample. Sequencing was done on a sample of whole blood. The receptors were sampled from an adult who was a healthcare worker with PCR-confirmed SARS-CoV-2 infection or an uninfected control (not recorded which).

This clonotype was found a few times. V usage is TRBV6-5 and J usage is TRBJ2-1; TRBD2 aligns across 10 bases. V shed 7 bases, J shed 8 bases, and the junction held 8 bases outside the gene matches. The CDR3 totals 14 residues. The V gene's germline CDR1 is MNHEY and CDR2 SVGAGI. DNA for the CDR3: TGTGCCAGCAATGGACTAGCGGCTCGCCATGAGCAGTTCTTC. Amino acid sequence: CASNGLAARHEQFF.

The chain is built from TRBV6-2 or TRBV6-3 and TRBJ2-7, with unresolved D. The V end lost 6 bases, the J end lost 3 bases, and 18 bases lay between the germline ends. The CDR3 has 15 amino acids. Germline-derived CDR1 and CDR2 are MNHEY and SVGEGT. The CDR3: CASSHLSPRSYEQYF. CDR3 bases: TGTGCCAGCAGCCACCTCTCCCCCAGGAGCTACGAGCAGTACTTC.